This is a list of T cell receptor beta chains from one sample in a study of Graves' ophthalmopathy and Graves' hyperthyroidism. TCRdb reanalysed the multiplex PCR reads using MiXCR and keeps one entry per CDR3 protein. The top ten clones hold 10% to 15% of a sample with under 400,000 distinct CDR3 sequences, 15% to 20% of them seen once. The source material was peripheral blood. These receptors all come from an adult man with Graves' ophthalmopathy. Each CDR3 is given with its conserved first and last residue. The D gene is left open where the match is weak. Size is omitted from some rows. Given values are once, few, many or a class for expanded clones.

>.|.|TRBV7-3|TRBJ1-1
CASSLTYRANTEAFF
TGTGCCAGCAGCTTAACTTACAGGGCGAACACTGAAGCTTTCTTT
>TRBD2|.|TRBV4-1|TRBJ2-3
CASSPASGWSDTQYF
TGCGCCAGCAGCCCCGCTAGCGGGTGGTCAGATACGCAGTATTTT
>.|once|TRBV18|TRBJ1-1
CASSPPGLYAEAFF
TGTGCCAGCTCACCGCCGGGGTTATACGCTGAAGCTTTCTTT
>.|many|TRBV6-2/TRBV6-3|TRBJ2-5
CASSPVAETQYF
TGTGCCAGCAGCCCCGTCGCGGAGACCCAGTACTTC
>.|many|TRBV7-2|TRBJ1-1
CASSLVAANTEAFF
TGTGCCAGCAGCTTAGTCGCAGCAAACACTGAAGCTTTCTTT
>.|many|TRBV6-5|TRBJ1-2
CASSYSNRDGYTF
TGTGCCAGCAGTTACTCGAACAGAGATGGCTACACCTTC
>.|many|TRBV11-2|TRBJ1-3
CASSSTHIALGNTIYF
TGTGCCAGCAGCTCTACTCACATAGCTCTTGGAAACACCATATATTTT
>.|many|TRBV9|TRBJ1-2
CASSAREGGYTF
TGTGCCAGCAGCGCTCGAGAAGGAGGCTACACCTTC
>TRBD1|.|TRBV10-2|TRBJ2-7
CASSDGDRGQEQYF
TGCGCCAGCAGCGACGGGGACAGGGGGCAGGAGCAGTACTTC
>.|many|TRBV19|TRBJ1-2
CASMEWDNYGYTF
TGTGCCAGTATGGAATGGGATAACTATGGCTACACCTTC
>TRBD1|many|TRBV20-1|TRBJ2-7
CSAASGTASYEQYF
TGCAGTGCTGCCTCCGGGACAGCCTCCTACGAGCAGTACTTC
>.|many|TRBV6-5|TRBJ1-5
CASSYSGQRNQPQHF
TGTGCCAGCAGTTACTCGGGGCAAAGAAATCAGCCCCAGCATTTT
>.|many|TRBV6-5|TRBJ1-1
CASSYSGAPNTEAFF
TGTGCCAGCAGTTACTCGGGGGCACCGAACACTGAAGCTTTCTTT
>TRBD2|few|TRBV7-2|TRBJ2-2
CASSFPRTSGRRRNTGELFF
TGTGCCAGCAGCTTCCCTCGGACTAGCGGGAGAAGGCGGAACACCGGGGAGCTGTTTTTT
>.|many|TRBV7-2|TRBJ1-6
CASSSNNSPLHF
TGTGCCAGCAGCAGCAACAATTCACCCCTCCACTTT